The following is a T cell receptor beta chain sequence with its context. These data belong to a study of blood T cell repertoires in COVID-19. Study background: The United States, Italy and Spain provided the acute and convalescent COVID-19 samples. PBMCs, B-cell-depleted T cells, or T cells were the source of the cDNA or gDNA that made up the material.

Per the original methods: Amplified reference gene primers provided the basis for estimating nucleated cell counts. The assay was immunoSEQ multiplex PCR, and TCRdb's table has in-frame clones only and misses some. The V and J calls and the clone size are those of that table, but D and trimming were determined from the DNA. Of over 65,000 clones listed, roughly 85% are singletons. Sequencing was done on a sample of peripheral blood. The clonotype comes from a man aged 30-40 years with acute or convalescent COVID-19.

The CDR3 protein is CASSGQVANYGYTF. The DNA for the CDR3 is TGTGCCAGCAGCGGACAGGTTGCTAACTATGGCTACACCTTC. The J gene is TRBJ1-2, the V gene TRBV9; D possibly corresponds to TRBD1 (6 bases). Germline V gene lookup returns CDR1 SGDLS and CDR2 YYNGEE. Trimming removed 3 bases at V and 0 bases at J, with 9 bases between. The CDR3 contains 14 residues.